This T cell receptor beta chain was retrieved from a study of T cells in localized non-small cell lung cancer. Overall study results and limits: Of the tissues analyzed, uninvolved adjacent lung showed maximal T cell clonality, greater than tumor. Overall survival was longer when the density of T cells in the blood was higher.

With respect to this clone: Its antigen is still unknown.

Repertoires were generated with immunoSEQ multiplex PCR, while TCRdb's copy carries only in-frame clones and drops some. The table lists about 11,000 clones, 65% to 90% of them singletons. The TCR was taken from a female donor older than 55 with stage II lung adenocarcinoma. The sequences come from peripheral blood mononuclear cells, collected before any cancer treatment.

The CDR3 sequence: CASSLQPSGGAGDTQYF. The CDR3 nucleotides read TGTGCCAGCAGCCTTCAACCGAGCGGGGGGGCCGGAGATACGCAGTATTTT. The chain carries TRBV7-6 and TRBJ2-3; 10 bases match TRBD2. Germline V gene data show CDR1 as SGHVS and CDR2 as FNYEAQ. The J segment lost 5 bases and the V segment lost 5 bases, leaving 13 bases of the junction unmatched. This CDR3 is 17 amino acids long.